The clone carrying this TCR beta chain was detected many times. This entry comes from a study of T cells in Graves' hyperthyroidism and ophthalmopathy. Blood was drawn at first hyperthyroidism diagnosis, before any ophthalmopathy symptoms. From RNA transcripts, TCR beta CDR3 regions were amplified. In the first-round RT-PCR of the TCR CDR3, the HTBI primer set was used. TCRdb reprocessed the multiplex PCR reads with MiXCR, giving one entry per CDR3 protein. Of under 200,000 distinct CDR3 sequences in the sample, over 8% were seen once. Germline V CDR1 and CDR2: SEHNR, FQNEAQ (reference sequence). This CDR3 has 15 residues. The germline V and J ends were trimmed by 3 bases and 4 bases, with 15 bases remaining between them.

The J gene is TRBJ1-1, the V gene TRBV7-9; D might be TRBD1 (6 bases). The sample comprised blood. This TCR came from a woman aged 18-29 years with Graves' hyperthyroidism that later progressed to Graves' ophthalmopathy. CDR3 sequence (DNA): TGTGCCAGCAGCTTTATACTTGAAGGGGGCACTGAAGCTTTCTTT. It yields the protein CASSFILEGGTEAFF. The full variable domain, with the rest looked up from reference TRBV7-9 and TRBJ1-1, is DTGVSQNPRHKITKRGQNVTFRCDPISEHNRLYWYRQTLGQGPEFLTYFQNEAQLEKSRLLSDRFSAERPKGSFSTLEIQRTEQGDSAMYLCASSFILEGGTEAFFGQGTRLTVV.